Below are 32 T cell receptor beta chains sequenced from a single sample in a study of response to subunit inactivated influenza vaccine. TCRdb redid the calling of the RT-PCR reads with MiXCR, one entry per CDR3 protein. The table includes approximately 500,000 distinct CDR3 sequences, around a quarter detected once. These data also formed part of another study, on T cells expressing NK-cell markers. That publication notes: It was by 5'RACE template switching with UMIs that TCR beta cDNA was made.

The sequences come from CD4+ T cells sorted from PBMCs, collected 11 to 12 days after vaccination. The receptors were gathered from a man aged 50 or older who received an inactivated influenza vaccine.

Only a few counts were recorded for this clonotype. The J gene is TRBJ2-5, the V gene TRBV10-3, with D possibly matching TRBD1 (5 bases). Trimming removed 5 bases at V and 2 bases at J, with 12 bases between. This CDR3 region has 14 residues. Germline CDR1 ENHRY, CDR2 SYGVKD. The CDR3 loop reads CAISTGERQETQYF. CDR3 DNA sequence: TGTGCCATCAGTACAGGAGAACGACAAGAGACCCAGTACTTC.

The CDR3 DNA sequence: TGTGCCAGCAGCACCCAGAACCGGGAACAAGAGACCCAGTACTTC. It specifies CASSTQNREQETQYF. The V call is TRBV5-5, the J call TRBJ2-5, with TRBD2 as a possible D gene (5 bases). The CDR3 loop spans 15 amino acids. Germline values: CDR1 SGHKS, CDR2 YYEKEE (reference sequence). Trimming stripped 4 bases from V and 2 bases from J, with 15 bases between.

The chain employs TRBV5-1 and TRBJ2-5, with D possibly matching TRBD2 (5 bases). This CDR3 is 15 amino acids long. Trimming removed 4 bases at V and 7 bases at J, with 20 bases between. Germline lookup yields CDR1 SGHRS and CDR2 YFSETQ. CDR3: CASSERTDPRGTQYF. CDR3 DNA sequence: TGCGCCAGCAGCGAAAGGACTGATCCCCGAGGGACCCAGTACTTC.

The chain couples TRBV20-1 to TRBJ2-3; the match to TRBD2 covers 15 bases. The ends lost 8 bases at V and 6 bases at J; junction bases unmatched: 6. Per the germline V gene, CDR1 is DFQATT and CDR2 is SNEGSKA (reference sequence). The CDR3 contains 14 residues. The CDR3 here is CSSRTSGRGDTQYF. CDR3 in DNA: TGCAGTTCCAGGACTAGCGGGAGGGGGGATACGCAGTATTTT.

The genes are TRBV3-1 and TRBJ1-2; 10 nucleotides agree with TRBD1. Trimming took 3 bases from V and 5 from J; bases not matched to a gene: 9. Germline V gene sequence: CDR1 LGHDT, CDR2 YNNKEL (reference sequence). The CDR3 consists of 16 residues. The CDR3 coding sequence is TGTGCCAGCAGCCACCCGCCGGGACAGGGGATATATGGCTACACCTTC. It specifies CASSHPPGQGIYGYTF.

This clonotype has only a few counts. J is TRBJ2-7 and V is TRBV2; TRBD2 matches 10 bases. Germline V CDR1 and CDR2: SNHLY, FYNNEI. The CDR3 has 14 amino acids. V lost 4 bases to trimming and J lost 3 bases; unmatched junction nucleotides: 3. CDR3 in amino acids: CASSGGLAYYEQYF. The CDR3 bases are TGTGCCAGCAGTGGGGGACTAGCGTACTACGAGCAGTACTTC.

Of note for this clonotype: Given a much more abundant clone one base away, this may be a read error. The V gene is TRBV2, the J gene TRBJ2-1; D is possibly TRBD1 or TRBD2 (5 bases each). CDR1 is SNHLY, CDR2 FYNNEI, per germline. The ends were cut back, 10 bases at V and 5 bases at J, with 18 bases in the middle. The CDR3 consists of 14 residues. For the CDR3, the DNA is TGTGCCACCAGCACAAGAGGGGTCAACAATGAGCAGTTCTTC. Translating gives CATSTRGVNNEQFF.

This chain uses TRBV19 with TRBJ2-3, with D tentatively TRBD2 (6 bases). Trimming stripped 8 bases from V and 7 bases from J, with 16 bases between. The CDR3 loop spans 13 amino acids. The germline CDR1 and CDR2 sequences are LNHDA and SQIVND (reference sequence). The CDR3 loop is CASRDSGWYTQYF. The DNA of the CDR3 is TGTGCCAGTCGGGACTCCGGGTGGTATACGCAGTATTTT.

The V and J genes are TRBV20-1 and TRBJ2-7; 13 nucleotides align to TRBD2. With V trimmed by 4 bases and J by 4 bases, 16 bases remained unmatched. There are 18 residues in the CDR3. The germline V gene has CDR1 DFQATT and CDR2 SNEGSKA (reference sequence). The CDR3 reads CSANVRLAGGANRYEQYF. CDR3 coding DNA: TGCAGTGCTAATGTGAGACTAGCGGGAGGCGCCAATCGGTACGAGCAGTACTTC.

The CDR3 loop reads CASSRNLDRLSYEQYF. Here the CDR3 DNA reads TGTGCCAGCAGCCGTAACTTGGACAGGTTATCCTACGAGCAGTACTTC. The V call is TRBV4-2, the J call TRBJ2-7, with TRBD1 matching over 7 bases. Trimming at V came to 4 bases and at J to 1 base, leaving 10 bases not matched to a gene. CDR3 length: 16 amino acids. Germline loops: CDR1 LGHNA, CDR2 YNFKEQ.

The chain joins TRBV7-2 to TRBJ2-6; 7 bases map to TRBD2. CDR1 and CDR2 from the germline V gene are SGHTA and FQGNSA. The CDR3 has 17 amino acids. Trimming cost V 1 base and J 0 bases; bases outside gene matches: 3. CDR3 sequence: CASSLGGSFSGANVLTF. In nucleotides, the CDR3 is TGTGCCAGCAGCTTAGGCGGGAGTTTCTCTGGGGCCAACGTCCTGACTTTC.

This chain connects TRBV11-1 to TRBJ1-1, with no clear D. The CDR3 contains 19 residues. Germline loops: CDR1 SGHAT, CDR2 FQDESV (reference sequence). V lost 0 bases and J lost 1, with 21 bases in between. The CDR3: CASSLAGFVPQVRNTEAFF. The CDR3 DNA follows: TGTGCCAGCAGCTTAGCGGGTTTTGTGCCCCAGGTGAGGAACACTGAAGCTTTCTTT. The full variable domain, with the rest looked up from reference TRBV11-1 and TRBJ1-1, is EAEVAQSPRYKITEKSQAVAFWCDPISGHATLYWYRQILGQGPELLVQFQDESVVDDSQLPKDRFSAERLKGVDSTLKIQPAELGDSAMYLCASSLAGFVPQVRNTEAFFGQGTRLTVV.

V is TRBV13 and J is TRBJ2-2, with D possibly TRBD2 on 6 matching bases. V was clipped by 8 bases and J by 1 base, with 14 bases between them. The CDR3 totals 15 residues. Germline CDR1 is PRHDT and CDR2 is FYEKMQ (reference sequence). The CDR3 DNA is TGTGCCAGCGTTGTTGGCGGGAAGAACACCGGGGAGCTGTTTTTT. Translating gives CASVVGGKNTGELFF.

In this sample, this clonotype turned up many times. The rearrangement uses TRBV12-3 or TRBV12-4 and TRBJ2-5; 9 bases are shared with TRBD1. Unmatched junction bases numbered 8, after V lost 5 bases and J lost 4 bases. The CDR3 has 15 residues. The CDR3 DNA reads as TGTGCCAGCAGTCCCCCGGGACAGGGAAGAGAGACCCAGTACTTC. This sequence encodes CASSPPGQGRETQYF.

This clonotype occurred a few times. The chain carries TRBV10-3 and TRBJ2-1; the match to TRBD2 covers 9 bases. The junction had 7 bases not matched to a gene; V was cut back by 1 base and J by 9 bases. Germline V gene data show CDR1 as ENHRY and CDR2 as SYGVKD. The CDR3 consists of 15 residues. This CDR3 reads CAISELAGGPTEQFF. The CDR3 region has the DNA TGTGCCATCAGTGAGTTGGCGGGGGGGCCCACTGAGCAGTTCTTC.

The CDR3 region has the DNA TGTGCCAGCAGCTTGGATACCGAGGGAGGGACGCAGTATTTT. Encoded protein: CASSLDTEGGTQYF. This chain connects TRBV5-6 to TRBJ2-3; 7 nucleotides line up with TRBD2. Unmatched junction bases numbered 7, after V lost 0 bases and J lost 9 bases. The germline V gene encodes CDR1 SGHDT and CDR2 YYEEEE. CDR3 length: 14 amino acids.

The chain employs TRBV28 and TRBJ2-5; D perhaps matches TRBD1 (6 bases). CDR1 MDHEN and CDR2 SYDVKM come from the germline V gene. The length of the CDR3 is 15 residues. V lost 6 bases and J 7 bases, leaving 21 bases between the germline ends. CDR3 sequence (DNA): TGTGCCAGCAGCGGTGCCGGGACACAATTCGGGACCCAGTACTTC. Translation gives CASSGAGTQFGTQYF.

The J gene is TRBJ1-5, the V gene TRBV20-1, with D unresolved. Germline V lookup: CDR1 DFQATT, CDR2 SNEGSKA (reference sequence). V lost 2 bases, J lost 1 base, and 9 bases lay in between. The CDR3 runs 14 residues. CDR3 region: CSARKGRSNQPQHF. The CDR3 region has the DNA TGCAGTGCTAGAAAAGGACGGAGCAATCAGCCCCAGCATTTT.

This clonotype was observed a few times. The chain combines TRBV24-1 with TRBJ2-1, with 10 bases aligning to TRBD2. After removal of 2 bases from V and 1 base from J, the junction contained 4 bases not matched to a gene. The CDR3 is 17 residues long. CDR1 and CDR2 (germline): KGHDR, SFDVKD. In DNA form, the CDR3 reads TGTGCCACCAGTGATTCCGGGACTAGCGTATCCTACAATGAGCAGTTCTTC. Encoded protein: CATSDSGTSVSYNEQFF.

The chain has TRBV2 and TRBJ2-7; either TRBD1 or TRBD2 may fit D (7 bases each). Germline V gene sequence: CDR1 SNHLY, CDR2 FYNNEI. The V gene lost 3 bases and the J gene lost 1 base, with 13 bases spanning the gap. This CDR3 region has 15 residues. In nucleotides, the CDR3 is TGTGCCAGCAGTGAGGCCAGGGGGGGGTCCTACGAGCAGTACTTC. Residues: CASSEARGGSYEQYF.

This clonotype was observed a few times. The chain employs TRBV12-3 or TRBV12-4 and TRBJ1-2, with D tentatively TRBD1 (5 bases). CDR3 length: 12 residues. V was pared by 7 bases and J by 10 bases, with 16 bases between. CDR3: CASTIVRASYTF. The CDR3 DNA is TGTGCCAGCACCATAGTCAGGGCTTCCTACACCTTC.

The sample holds a few counts of this clonotype. V is TRBV29-1 and J is TRBJ2-5; weak D call: TRBD2 (6 bases). V was trimmed by 5 bases and J by 5 bases, leaving 15 bases between them. The CDR3 extends over 13 amino acids. CDR1 is SQVTM and CDR2 is ANQGSEA in the germline V gene. CDR3 sequence reads: CSVTDGGWETQYF. The CDR3 nucleotides are TGCAGCGTTACTGACGGGGGTTGGGAGACCCAGTACTTC.

This clonotype was counted only a few times. The V call is TRBV4-3, the J call TRBJ1-2; D uncertain. Trimming stripped 0 bases from V and 2 bases from J, with 10 bases between. This CDR3 spans 15 amino acids. CDR1 and CDR2 from the germline V gene are LGHNA and YSLEER. This CDR3 reads CASSQDRWQNYGYTF. CDR3 DNA sequence: TGCGCCAGCAGCCAAGATCGGTGGCAGAACTATGGCTACACCTTC.

CDR3 coding DNA: TGTGCCAGCAGTGGACAGAGCTATAATTCACCCCTCCACTTT. It specifies CASSGQSYNSPLHF. V usage is TRBV6-1 and J usage is TRBJ1-6, with D perhaps matching TRBD1 (5 bases). The CDR3 sequence is 14 residues long. Germline CDR1 reads MNHNS; CDR2 reads SASEGT. The V gene lost 4 bases and the J gene lost 3 bases, with 7 bases spanning the gap.

In this sample, this clonotype turned up a few times. The CDR3 bases are TGTGCCAGCAGTCCCCCGGGGAGCGGGAGGGCCAATGAGCAGTTCTTC. Its translation is CASSPPGSGRANEQFF. The chain carries TRBV28 and TRBJ2-1; 10 bases agree with TRBD2. Per the germline V gene, CDR1 is MDHEN and CDR2 is SYDVKM. This CDR3 has 16 amino acids. The V gene end was trimmed by 5 bases and the J gene end by 6 bases; junction bases not matched to a gene: 10.

In its sample, this clonotype was seen many times. This chain connects TRBV9 to TRBJ1-2; tentatively, D is TRBD1 (5 bases). The germline gives CDR1 SGDLS, CDR2 YYNGEE. The ends were cut back, 3 bases at V and 5 bases at J, with 17 bases in the middle. The CDR3 consists of 15 residues. CDR3 sequence (DNA): TGTGCCAGCAGCGGCCCTCGCGGGGGACTGTATGGCTACACCTTC. This encodes CASSGPRGGLYGYTF.

This chain connects TRBV5-6 to TRBJ2-3; 10 bases map to TRBD2. The V and J ends lost 3 bases and 4 bases, in that order; junction bases with no gene match: 11. CDR3 length: 17 residues. The germline V gene encodes CDR1 SGHDT and CDR2 YYEEEE. CDR3: CASSSSISGGAADTQYF. CDR3 bases: TGTGCCAGCAGCTCCTCGATAAGCGGGGGGGCGGCAGATACGCAGTATTTT.

The genes are TRBV7-2 and TRBJ1-1, with 8 positions matching TRBD1. Germline V gene lookup returns CDR1 SGHTA and CDR2 FQGNSA. Trimming removed 5 bases from V and 5 bases from J; junction bases left unmatched: 4. This CDR3 has 13 residues. The CDR3 reads CASSRTGLTEAFF. CDR3 sequence (DNA): TGTGCCAGCAGCCGGACAGGGCTTACTGAAGCTTTCTTT.

J is TRBJ2-3 and V is TRBV5-4, with 7 bases that match TRBD2. V lost 4 bases to trimming and J lost 3 bases; unmatched junction nucleotides: 11. The V gene's germline CDR1 is SGHNT and CDR2 YYREEE (reference sequence). This CDR3 region has 16 residues. CDR3 DNA sequence: TGTGCCAGCAGCCGGGGTGGCGGGGGAACGACAGATACGCAGTATTTT. The encoded protein is CASSRGGGGTTDTQYF.

V and J are TRBV11-2 and TRBJ2-5; no reliable D call. This CDR3 contains 15 residues. The V end lost 2 bases, the J end lost 0 bases, and 10 bases lay between the germline ends. CDR1 and CDR2 from the germline V gene are SGHAT and FQNNGV. In DNA, the CDR3 is TGTGCCAGCAGCTTAACTGTAGGGTACCAAGAGACCCAGTACTTC. It codes for CASSLTVGYQETQYF.

This clonotype was recorded a few times. The chain combines TRBV10-3 with TRBJ1-1, with D tentatively TRBD1 (5 bases). The CDR3 extends over 14 amino acids. The germline V and J ends were trimmed by 4 bases and 5 bases, with 14 bases remaining between them. CDR1 is ENHRY, CDR2 SYGVKD, per germline. The CDR3 nucleotides read TGTGCCATCAGTGCGCGTGGACAACAAACTGAAGCTTTCTTT. Amino acid sequence: CAISARGQQTEAFF.

The chain combines TRBV7-2 with TRBJ2-4, with 7 bases aligning to TRBD1. Germline-derived CDR1 and CDR2 are SGHTA and FQGNSA. V shed 5 bases, J shed 1 base, and the junction held 11 bases outside the gene matches. This CDR3 spans 17 amino acids. CDR3 residues: CASSHTGQSPAKNIQYF. In DNA, the CDR3 is TGTGCCAGCAGCCACACGGGACAGTCCCCGGCCAAAAACATTCAGTACTTC.